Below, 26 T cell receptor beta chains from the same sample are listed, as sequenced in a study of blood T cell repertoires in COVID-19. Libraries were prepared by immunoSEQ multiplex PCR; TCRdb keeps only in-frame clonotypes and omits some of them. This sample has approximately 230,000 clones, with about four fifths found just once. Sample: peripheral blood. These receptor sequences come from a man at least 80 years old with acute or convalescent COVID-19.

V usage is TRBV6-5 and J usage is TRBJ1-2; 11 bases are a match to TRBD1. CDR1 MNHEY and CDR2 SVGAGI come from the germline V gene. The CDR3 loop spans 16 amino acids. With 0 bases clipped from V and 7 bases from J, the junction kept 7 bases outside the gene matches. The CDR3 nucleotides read TGTGCCAGCAGTTACTCCTCGGGGACAGGGGGTAGTGGCTACACCTTC. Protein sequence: CASSYSSGTGGSGYTF.

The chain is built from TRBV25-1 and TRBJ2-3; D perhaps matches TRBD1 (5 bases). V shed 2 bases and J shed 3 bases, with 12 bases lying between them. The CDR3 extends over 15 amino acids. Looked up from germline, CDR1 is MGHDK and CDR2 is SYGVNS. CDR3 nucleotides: TGTGCCAGCAGTGAACAGGGAATGGGTACAGATACGCAGTATTTT. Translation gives CASSEQGMGTDTQYF. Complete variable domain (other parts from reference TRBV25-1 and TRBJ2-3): EADIYQTPRYLVIGTGKKITLECSQTMGHDKMYWYQQDPGMELHLIHYSYGVNSTEKGDLSSESTVSRIRTEHFPLTLESARPSHTSQYLCASSEQGMGTDTQYFGPGTRLTVL.

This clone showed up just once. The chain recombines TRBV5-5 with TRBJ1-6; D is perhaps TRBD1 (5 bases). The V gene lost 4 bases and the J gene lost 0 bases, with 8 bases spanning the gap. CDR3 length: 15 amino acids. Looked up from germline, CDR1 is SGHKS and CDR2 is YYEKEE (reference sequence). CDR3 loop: CASSVQGSYNSPLHF. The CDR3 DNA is TGTGCCAGCAGCGTGCAGGGCTCCTATAATTCACCCCTCCACTTT.

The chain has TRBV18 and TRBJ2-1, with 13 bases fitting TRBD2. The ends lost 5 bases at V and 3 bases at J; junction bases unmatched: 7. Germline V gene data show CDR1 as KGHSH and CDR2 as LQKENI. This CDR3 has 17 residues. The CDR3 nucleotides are TGTGCCAGCTCATCCCGGACTAGCGGGAGTTTCTACAATGAGCAGTTCTTC. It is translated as CASSSRTSGSFYNEQFF.

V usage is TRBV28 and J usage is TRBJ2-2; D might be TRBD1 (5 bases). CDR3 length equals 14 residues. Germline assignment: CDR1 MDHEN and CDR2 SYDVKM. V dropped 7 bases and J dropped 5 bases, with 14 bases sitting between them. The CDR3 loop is CASTLKQATGELFF. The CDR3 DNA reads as TGTGCCAGCACCCTAAAACAGGCGACCGGGGAGCTGTTTTTT.

CDR3 in amino acids: CASSYSVWGAQPQHF. DNA of the CDR3: TGTGCCAGCAGTTACTCGGTTTGGGGCGCGCAGCCCCAGCATTTT. The rearrangement uses TRBV6-5 and TRBJ1-5; a weak D match, TRBD1 (5 bases). Germline V gene data show CDR1 as MNHEY and CDR2 as SVGAGI. The V gene lost 0 bases and the J gene lost 7 bases, with 13 bases spanning the gap. This CDR3 is built from 15 residues.

This chain's CDR3 is CASSSPSDTQYF. CDR3 nucleotide sequence: TGTGCCAGCAGTTCCCCCTCAGATACGCAGTATTTT. The rearrangement joins TRBV6-5 to TRBJ2-3; D remains unclear. Germline-derived CDR1 and CDR2 are MNHEY and SVGAGI. The CDR3 covers 12 residues. Trimming left V 4 bases short and J 4 bases short, with 6 bases between.

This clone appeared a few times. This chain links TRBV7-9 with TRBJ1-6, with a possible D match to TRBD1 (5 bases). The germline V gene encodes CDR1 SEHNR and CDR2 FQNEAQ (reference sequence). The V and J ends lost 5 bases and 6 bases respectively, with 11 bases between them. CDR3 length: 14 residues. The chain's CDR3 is CASSLDSPNSPLHF. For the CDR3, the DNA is TGTGCCAGCAGCCTCGACAGTCCTAATTCACCCCTCCACTTT.

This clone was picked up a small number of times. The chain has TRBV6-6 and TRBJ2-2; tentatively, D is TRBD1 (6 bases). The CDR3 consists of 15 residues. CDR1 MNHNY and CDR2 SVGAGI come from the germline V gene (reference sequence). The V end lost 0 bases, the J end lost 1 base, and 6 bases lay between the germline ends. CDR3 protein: CASSYSQGNTGELFF. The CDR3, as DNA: TGTGCCAGCAGTTACTCACAGGGGAACACCGGGGAGCTGTTTTTT.

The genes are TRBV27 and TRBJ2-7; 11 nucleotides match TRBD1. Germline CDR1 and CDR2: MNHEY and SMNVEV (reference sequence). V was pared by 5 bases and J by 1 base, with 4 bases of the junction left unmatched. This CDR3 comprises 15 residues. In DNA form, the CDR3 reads TGTGCCAGCAGTCCCTGGGACAGGGGGTCCTACGAGCAGTACTTC. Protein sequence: CASSPWDRGSYEQYF.

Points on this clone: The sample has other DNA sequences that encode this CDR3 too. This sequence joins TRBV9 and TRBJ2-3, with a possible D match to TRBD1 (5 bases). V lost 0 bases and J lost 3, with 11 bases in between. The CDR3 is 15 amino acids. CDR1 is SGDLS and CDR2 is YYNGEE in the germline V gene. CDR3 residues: CASSVGRQGTDTQYF. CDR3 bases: TGTGCCAGCAGCGTAGGTCGGCAGGGTACAGATACGCAGTATTTT. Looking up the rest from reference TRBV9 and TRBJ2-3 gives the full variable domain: DSGVTQTPKHLITATGQRVTLRCSPRSGDLSVYWYQQSLDQGLQFLIQYYNGEERAKGNILERFSAQQFPDLHSELNLSSLELGDSALYFCASSVGRQGTDTQYFGPGTRLTVL.

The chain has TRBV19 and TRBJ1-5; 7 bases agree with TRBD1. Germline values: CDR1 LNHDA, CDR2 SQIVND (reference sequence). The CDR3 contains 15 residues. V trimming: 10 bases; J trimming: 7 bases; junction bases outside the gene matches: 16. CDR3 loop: CATTPGRGPGQPQHF. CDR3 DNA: TGTGCCACGACCCCGGGAAGGGGGCCGGGACAGCCCCAGCATTTT.

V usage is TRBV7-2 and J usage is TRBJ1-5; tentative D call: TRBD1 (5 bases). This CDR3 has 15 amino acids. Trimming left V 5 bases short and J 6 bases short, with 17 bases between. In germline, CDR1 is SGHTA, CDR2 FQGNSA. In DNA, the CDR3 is TGTGCCAGCAGCGTTCACGGTGTGGGGGGTCAGCCCCAGCATTTT. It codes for CASSVHGVGGQPQHF.

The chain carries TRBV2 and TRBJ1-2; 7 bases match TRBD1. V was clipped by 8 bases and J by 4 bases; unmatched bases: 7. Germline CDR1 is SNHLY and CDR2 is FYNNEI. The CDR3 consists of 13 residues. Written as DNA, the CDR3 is TGTGCCAGCGCTCTACAGGGGTCCTATGGCTACACCTTC. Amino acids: CASALQGSYGYTF.

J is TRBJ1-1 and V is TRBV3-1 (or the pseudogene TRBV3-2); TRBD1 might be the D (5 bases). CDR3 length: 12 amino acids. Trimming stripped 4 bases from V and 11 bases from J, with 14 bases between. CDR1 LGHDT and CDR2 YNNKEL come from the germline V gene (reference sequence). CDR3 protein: CASSLDSDFAFF. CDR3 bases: TGTGCCAGCAGCCTCGACAGTGACTTCGCTTTCTTT.

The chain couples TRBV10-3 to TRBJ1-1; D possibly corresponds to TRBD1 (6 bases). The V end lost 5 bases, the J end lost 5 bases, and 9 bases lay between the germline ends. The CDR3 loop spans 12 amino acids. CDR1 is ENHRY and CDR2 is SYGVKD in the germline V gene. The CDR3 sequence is CAISLQGTEAFF. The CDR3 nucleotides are TGTGCCATCAGTCTACAGGGAACTGAAGCTTTCTTT.

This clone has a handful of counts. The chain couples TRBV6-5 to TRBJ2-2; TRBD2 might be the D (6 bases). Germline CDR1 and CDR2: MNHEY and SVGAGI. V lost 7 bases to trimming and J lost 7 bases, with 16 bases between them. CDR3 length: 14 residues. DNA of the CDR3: TGTGCCAGCACCCGACGGGAGAGGGGCGGGGAGCTGTTTTTT. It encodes CASTRRERGGELFF.

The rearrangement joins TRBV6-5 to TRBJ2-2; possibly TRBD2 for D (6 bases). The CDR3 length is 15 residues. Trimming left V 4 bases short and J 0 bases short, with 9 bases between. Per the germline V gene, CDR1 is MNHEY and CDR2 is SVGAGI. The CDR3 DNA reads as TGTGCCAGCAGTTGGGGGACTGCGAACACCGGGGAGCTGTTTTTT. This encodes CASSWGTANTGELFF.

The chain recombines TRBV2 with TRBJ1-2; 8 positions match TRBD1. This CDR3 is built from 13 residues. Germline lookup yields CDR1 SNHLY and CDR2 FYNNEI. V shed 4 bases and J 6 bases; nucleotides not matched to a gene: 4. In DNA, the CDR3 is TGTGCCAGCAGTGGGGGCAGGGGGCATGGCTACACCTTC. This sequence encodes CASSGGRGHGYTF.

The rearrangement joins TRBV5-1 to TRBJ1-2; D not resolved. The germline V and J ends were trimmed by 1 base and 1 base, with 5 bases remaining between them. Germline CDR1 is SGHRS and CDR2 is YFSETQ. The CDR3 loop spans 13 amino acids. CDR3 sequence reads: CASSLSINYGYTF. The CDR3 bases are TGCGCCAGCAGCTTGTCAATTAACTATGGCTACACCTTC. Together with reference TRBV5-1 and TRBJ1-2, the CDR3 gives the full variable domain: KAGVTQTPRYLIKTRGQQVTLSCSPISGHRSVSWYQQTPGQGLQFLFEYFSETQRNKGNFPGRFSGRQFSNSRSEMNVSTLELGDSALYLCASSLSINYGYTFGSGTRLTVV.

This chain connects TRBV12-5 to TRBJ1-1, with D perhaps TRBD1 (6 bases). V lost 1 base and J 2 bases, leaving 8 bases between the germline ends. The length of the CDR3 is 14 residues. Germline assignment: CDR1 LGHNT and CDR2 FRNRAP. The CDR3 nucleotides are TGTGCTAGTGGTTTGGACAGGGCCAACACTGAAGCTTTCTTT. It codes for CASGLDRANTEAFF.

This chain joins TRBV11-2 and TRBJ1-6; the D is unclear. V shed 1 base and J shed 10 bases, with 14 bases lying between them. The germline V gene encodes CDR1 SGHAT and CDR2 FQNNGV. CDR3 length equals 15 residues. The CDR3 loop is CASSLASGIGSPLHF. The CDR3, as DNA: TGTGCCAGCAGCTTAGCCTCGGGGATCGGGTCACCCCTCCACTTT.

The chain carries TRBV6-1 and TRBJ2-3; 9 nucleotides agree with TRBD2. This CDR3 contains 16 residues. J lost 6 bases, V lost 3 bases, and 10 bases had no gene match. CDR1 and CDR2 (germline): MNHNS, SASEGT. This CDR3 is CASSDNSGGRGDTQYF. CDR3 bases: TGTGCCAGCAGTGATAATAGCGGGGGCCGCGGCGATACGCAGTATTTT.

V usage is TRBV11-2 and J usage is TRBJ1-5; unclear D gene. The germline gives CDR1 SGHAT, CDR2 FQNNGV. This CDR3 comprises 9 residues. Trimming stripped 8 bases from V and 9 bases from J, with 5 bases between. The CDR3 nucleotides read TGTGCCAGCTCTACGCCCCAGCATTTT. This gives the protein CASSTPQHF.

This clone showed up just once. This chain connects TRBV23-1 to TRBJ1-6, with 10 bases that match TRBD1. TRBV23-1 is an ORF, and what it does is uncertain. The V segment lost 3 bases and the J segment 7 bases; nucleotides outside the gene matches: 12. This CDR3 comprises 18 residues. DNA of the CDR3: TGCGCCAGCAGTCACCGGGACAGGGGAGGTATTCGGAATTCACCCCTCCACTTT. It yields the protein CASSHRDRGGIRNSPLHF.

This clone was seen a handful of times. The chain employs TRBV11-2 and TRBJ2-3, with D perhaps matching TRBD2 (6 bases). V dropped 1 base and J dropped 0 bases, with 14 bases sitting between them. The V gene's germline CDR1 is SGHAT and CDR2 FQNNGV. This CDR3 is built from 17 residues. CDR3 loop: CASSLGPLAHSTDTQYF. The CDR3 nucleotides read TGTGCCAGCAGCTTAGGGCCGCTAGCGCATAGCACAGATACGCAGTATTTT.